What follows are 2 T cell receptor beta chains derived from one specimen sequenced in a study of CD8 T cells in ankylosing spondylitis (dated by TCRdb to about 2017). The receptor library was made with 5' RACE. TCRdb names Illumina HiSeq 2500 as the instrument used. The public sequencing data were trimmed at Q25 with fastp and processed into clonotypes with MiXCR by TCRdb, which kept only in-frame beta chains. Rows merge per CDR3 protein into single entries with the most common DNA and genes. The sample table contains some 250,000 distinct CDR3 sequences; only one count was recorded for 20% to 30% of them. Roughly 0.67% of the sample goes to the ten largest clones. Specimen: blood, either unsorted or a sorted T cell fraction (not recorded which). The receptors originated from a male donor with ankylosing spondylitis or in good health (not recorded which).

The chain employs TRBV9 and TRBJ2-5; no clear D. Trimming pared 2 bases from V and 1 base from J, leaving 15 bases between. This CDR3 contains 16 residues. The V gene's germline CDR1 is SGDLS and CDR2 YYNGEE. The CDR3 loop reads CASSVGVASGQETQYF. The CDR3 DNA reads as TGTGCCAGCAGCGTTGGCGTAGCATCGGGCCAAGAGACCCAGTACTTC.

This clonotype was recorded at least ten times. The rearrangement links TRBV7-9 to TRBJ2-7; TRBD1 matches at 8 bases. The germline V gene has CDR1 SEHNR and CDR2 FQNEAQ (reference sequence). The CDR3 covers 14 residues. V was pared by 5 bases and J by 0 bases, with 3 bases of the junction left unmatched. CDR3 in amino acids: CASSPDRASYEQYF. The CDR3 nucleotides are TGTGCCAGCAGCCCGGACAGGGCCTCCTACGAGCAGTACTTC.